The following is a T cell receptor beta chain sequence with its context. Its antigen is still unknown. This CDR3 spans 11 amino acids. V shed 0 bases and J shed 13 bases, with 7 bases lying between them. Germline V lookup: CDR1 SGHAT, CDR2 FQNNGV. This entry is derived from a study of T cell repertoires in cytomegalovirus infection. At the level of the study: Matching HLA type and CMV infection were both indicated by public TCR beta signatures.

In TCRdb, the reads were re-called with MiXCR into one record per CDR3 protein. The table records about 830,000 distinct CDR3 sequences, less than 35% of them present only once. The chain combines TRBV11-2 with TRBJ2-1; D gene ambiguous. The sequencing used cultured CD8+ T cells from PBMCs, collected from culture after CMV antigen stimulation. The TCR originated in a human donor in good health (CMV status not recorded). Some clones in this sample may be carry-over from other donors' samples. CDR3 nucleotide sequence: TGTGCCAGCAGCTTAGATGGCCTCCAGTTCTTC. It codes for CASSLDGLQFF.